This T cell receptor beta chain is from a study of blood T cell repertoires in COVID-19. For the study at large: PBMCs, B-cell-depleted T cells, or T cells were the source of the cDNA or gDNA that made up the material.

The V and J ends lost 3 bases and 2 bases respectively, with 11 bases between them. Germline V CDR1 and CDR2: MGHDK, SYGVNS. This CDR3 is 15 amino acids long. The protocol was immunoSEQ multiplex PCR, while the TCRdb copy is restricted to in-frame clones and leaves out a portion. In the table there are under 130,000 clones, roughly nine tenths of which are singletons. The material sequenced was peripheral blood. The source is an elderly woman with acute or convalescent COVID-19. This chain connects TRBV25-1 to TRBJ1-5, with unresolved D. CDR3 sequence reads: CASSEAGWGNQPQHF. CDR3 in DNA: TGTGCCAGCAGTGAGGCCGGGTGGGGCAATCAGCCCCAGCATTTT.